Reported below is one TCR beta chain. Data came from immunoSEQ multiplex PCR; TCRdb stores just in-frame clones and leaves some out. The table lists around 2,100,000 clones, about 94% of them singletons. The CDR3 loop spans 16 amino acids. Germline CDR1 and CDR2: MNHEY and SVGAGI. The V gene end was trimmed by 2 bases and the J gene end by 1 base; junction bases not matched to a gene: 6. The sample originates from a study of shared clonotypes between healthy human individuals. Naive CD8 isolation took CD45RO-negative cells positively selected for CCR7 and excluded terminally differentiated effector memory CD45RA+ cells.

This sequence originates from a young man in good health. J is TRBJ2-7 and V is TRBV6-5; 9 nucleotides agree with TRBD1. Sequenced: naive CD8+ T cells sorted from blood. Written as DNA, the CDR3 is TGTGCCAGCAGTTACGGGGGACAGGGACGGTCCTACGAGCAGTACTTC. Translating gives CASSYGGQGRSYEQYF.